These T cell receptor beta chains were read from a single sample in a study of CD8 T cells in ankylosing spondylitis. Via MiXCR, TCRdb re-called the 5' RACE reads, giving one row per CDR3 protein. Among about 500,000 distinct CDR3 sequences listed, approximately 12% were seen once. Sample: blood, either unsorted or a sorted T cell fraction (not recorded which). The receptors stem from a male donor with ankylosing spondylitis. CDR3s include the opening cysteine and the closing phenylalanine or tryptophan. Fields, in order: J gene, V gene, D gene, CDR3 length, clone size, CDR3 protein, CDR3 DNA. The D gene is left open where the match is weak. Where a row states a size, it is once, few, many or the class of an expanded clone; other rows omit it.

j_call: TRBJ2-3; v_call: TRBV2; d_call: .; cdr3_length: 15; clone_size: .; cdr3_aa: CASSRAGSSADTQYF; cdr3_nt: TGTGCCAGCAGCAGGGCAGGTTCCTCCGCAGATACGCAGTATTTT
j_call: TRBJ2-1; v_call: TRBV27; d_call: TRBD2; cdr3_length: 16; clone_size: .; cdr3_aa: CASGGGLAGVSNEQFF; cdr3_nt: TGTGCCAGCGGAGGGGGACTAGCGGGAGTTTCTAATGAGCAGTTCTTC
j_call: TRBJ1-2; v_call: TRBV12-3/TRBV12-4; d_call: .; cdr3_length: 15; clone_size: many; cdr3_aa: CASSLAALRGYGYTF; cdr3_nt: TGTGCCAGCAGTTTAGCGGCCCTGAGGGGCTATGGCTACACCTTC
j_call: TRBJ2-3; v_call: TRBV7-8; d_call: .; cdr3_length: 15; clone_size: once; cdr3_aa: CASSLGFAAEDTQYF; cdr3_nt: TGTGCCAGCAGCTTAGGGTTTGCCGCGGAGGATACGCAGTATTTT
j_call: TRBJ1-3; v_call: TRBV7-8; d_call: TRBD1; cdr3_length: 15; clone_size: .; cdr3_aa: CASSPGQTSGNTIYF; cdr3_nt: TGTGCCAGCAGCCCGGGACAGACCTCTGGAAACACCATATATTTT
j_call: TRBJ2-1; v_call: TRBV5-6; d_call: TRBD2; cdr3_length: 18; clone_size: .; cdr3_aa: CASSWGLAAPSSYNEQFF; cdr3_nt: TGTGCCAGCAGCTGGGGACTAGCGGCACCGAGCTCCTACAATGAGCAGTTCTTC
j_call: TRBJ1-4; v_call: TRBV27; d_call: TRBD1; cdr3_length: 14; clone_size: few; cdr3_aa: CASMLQGAGEKLFF; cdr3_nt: TGTGCCAGCATGTTACAGGGGGCAGGCGAAAAACTGTTTTTT
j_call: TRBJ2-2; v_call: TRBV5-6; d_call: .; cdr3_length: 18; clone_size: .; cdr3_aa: CASSFPEAMSYGTGELFF; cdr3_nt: TGTGCCAGCAGCTTCCCAGAAGCCATGAGTTATGGCACCGGGGAGCTGTTTTTT
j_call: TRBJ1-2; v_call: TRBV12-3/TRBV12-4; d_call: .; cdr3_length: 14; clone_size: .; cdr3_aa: CASSWDGSNYGYTF; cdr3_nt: TGTGCCAGCAGTTGGGACGGTTCTAACTATGGCTACACCTTC
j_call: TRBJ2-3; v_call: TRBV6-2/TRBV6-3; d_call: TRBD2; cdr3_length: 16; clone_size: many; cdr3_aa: CASSLRVAGGLDTQYF; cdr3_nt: TGTGCCAGCAGCCTCCGGGTAGCGGGAGGTCTGGATACGCAGTATTTT
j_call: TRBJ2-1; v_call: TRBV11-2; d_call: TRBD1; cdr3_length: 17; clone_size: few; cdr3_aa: CASSQPIQGLSHNEQFF; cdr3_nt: TGTGCCAGCAGCCAACCAATACAGGGGTTGTCCCACAATGAGCAGTTCTTC
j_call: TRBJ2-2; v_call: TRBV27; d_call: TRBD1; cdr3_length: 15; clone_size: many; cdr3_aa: CASNRRTGDGGELFF; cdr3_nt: TGTGCCAGCAATCGGCGGACAGGCGACGGCGGGGAGCTGTTTTTT
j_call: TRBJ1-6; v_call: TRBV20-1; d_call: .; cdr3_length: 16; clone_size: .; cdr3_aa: CSALPGALGVDSPLHF; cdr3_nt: TGCAGTGCCCTCCCAGGGGCCCTGGGGGTGGATTCACCCCTCCACTTT
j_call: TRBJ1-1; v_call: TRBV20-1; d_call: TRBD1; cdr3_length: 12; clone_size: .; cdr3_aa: CSGIQGAEGAFF; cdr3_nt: TGCAGTGGTATACAGGGGGCTGAAGGAGCTTTCTTT
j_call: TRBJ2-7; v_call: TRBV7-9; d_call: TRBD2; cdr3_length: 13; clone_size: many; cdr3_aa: CASSFGTNYEQYF; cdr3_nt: TGTGCCAGCAGCTTTGGGACTAACTACGAGCAGTACTTC
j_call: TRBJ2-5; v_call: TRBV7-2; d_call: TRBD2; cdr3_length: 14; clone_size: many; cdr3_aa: CASSVGLAGETQYF; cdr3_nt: TGTGCCAGCAGCGTGGGACTAGCGGGAGAGACCCAGTACTTC
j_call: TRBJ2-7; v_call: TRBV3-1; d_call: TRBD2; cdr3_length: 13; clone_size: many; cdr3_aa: CASSPRGGYEQYF; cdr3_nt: TGTGCCAGCAGCCCGCGGGGGGGCTACGAGCAGTACTTC
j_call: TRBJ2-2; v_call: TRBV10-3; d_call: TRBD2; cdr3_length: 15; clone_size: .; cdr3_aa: CAISGLAGATGELFF; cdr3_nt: TGTGCCATCAGTGGACTAGCGGGAGCGACCGGGGAGCTGTTTTTT
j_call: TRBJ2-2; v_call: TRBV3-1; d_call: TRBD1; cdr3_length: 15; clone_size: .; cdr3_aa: CASRRQGTNTGELFF; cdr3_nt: TGTGCCAGCAGACGACAGGGGACAAACACCGGGGAGCTGTTTTTT
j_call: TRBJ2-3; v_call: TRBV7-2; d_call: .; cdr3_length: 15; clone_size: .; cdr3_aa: CASSLTHFSTDTQYF; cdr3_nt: TGTGCCAGCAGCCTTACCCACTTTAGCACAGATACGCAGTATTTT
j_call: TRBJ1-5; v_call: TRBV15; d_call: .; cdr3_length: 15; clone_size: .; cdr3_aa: CATKTELWSGQPQHF; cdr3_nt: TGTGCCACCAAAACGGAACTCTGGTCGGGTCAGCCCCAGCATTTT
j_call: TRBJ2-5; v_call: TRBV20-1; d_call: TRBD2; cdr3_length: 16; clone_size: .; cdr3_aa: CSARAGTSGFQETQYF; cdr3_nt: TGCAGTGCTAGAGCCGGGACTAGCGGGTTCCAAGAGACCCAGTACTTC
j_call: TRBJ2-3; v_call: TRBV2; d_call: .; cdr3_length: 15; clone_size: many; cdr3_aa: CASSEEVGVSLTQYF; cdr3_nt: TGTGCCAGCAGTGAAGAGGTGGGGGTTAGCTTGACGCAGTATTTT
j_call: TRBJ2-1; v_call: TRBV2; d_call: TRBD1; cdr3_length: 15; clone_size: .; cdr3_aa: CASNPTGATYNEQFF; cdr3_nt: TGTGCCAGCAACCCCACAGGGGCGACATACAATGAGCAGTTCTTC
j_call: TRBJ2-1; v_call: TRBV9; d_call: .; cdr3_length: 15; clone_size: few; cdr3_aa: CASSVGAGVYNEQFF; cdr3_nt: TGTGCCAGCAGCGTCGGGGCTGGCGTATACAATGAGCAGTTCTTC
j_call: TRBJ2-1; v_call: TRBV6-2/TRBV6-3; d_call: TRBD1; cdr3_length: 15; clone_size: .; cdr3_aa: CASSPKTGFYNEQFF; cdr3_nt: TGTGCCAGCAGTCCTAAGACAGGGTTCTACAATGAGCAGTTCTTC
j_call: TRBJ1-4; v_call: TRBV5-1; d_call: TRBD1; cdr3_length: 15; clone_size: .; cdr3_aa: CASRPPGQGQEKLFF; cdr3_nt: TGCGCCAGCAGACCACCGGGACAGGGACAAGAAAAACTGTTTTTT
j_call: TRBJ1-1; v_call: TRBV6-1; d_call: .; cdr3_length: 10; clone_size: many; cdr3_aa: CASRESVAFF; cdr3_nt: TGTGCCAGCAGAGAAAGCGTAGCTTTCTTT
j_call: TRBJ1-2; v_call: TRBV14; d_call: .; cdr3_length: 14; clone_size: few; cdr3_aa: CASSQALVNYGYTF; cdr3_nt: TGTGCCAGCAGCCAAGCTTTAGTTAACTATGGCTACACCTTC
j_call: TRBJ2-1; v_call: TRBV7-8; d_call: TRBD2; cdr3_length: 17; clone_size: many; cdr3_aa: CASSPGGGRSSYNEQFF; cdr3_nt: TGTGCCAGCAGCCCCGGCGGCGGGAGAAGCTCCTACAATGAGCAGTTCTTC
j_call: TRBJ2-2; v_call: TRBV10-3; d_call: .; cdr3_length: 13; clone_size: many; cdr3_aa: CAINPGNTGELFF; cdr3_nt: TGTGCCATCAACCCAGGGAACACCGGGGAGCTGTTTTTT
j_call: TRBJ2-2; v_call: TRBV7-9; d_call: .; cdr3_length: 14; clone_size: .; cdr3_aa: CASRNGKLTGELFF; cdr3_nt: TGTGCCAGCAGGAACGGGAAACTCACCGGGGAGCTGTTTTTT
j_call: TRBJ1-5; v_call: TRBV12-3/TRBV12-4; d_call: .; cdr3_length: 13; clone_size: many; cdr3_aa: CASSLAGVQPQHF; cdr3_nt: TGTGCCAGCAGTTTAGCAGGGGTTCAGCCCCAGCATTTT
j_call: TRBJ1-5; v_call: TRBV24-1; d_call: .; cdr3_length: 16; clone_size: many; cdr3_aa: CATSDPDGNSNQPQHF; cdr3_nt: TGTGCCACCAGTGATCCGGACGGAAATAGCAATCAGCCCCAGCATTTT
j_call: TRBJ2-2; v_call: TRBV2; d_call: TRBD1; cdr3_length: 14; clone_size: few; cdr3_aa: CASSVQGASGELFF; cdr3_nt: TGTGCCAGCAGTGTACAGGGGGCGTCCGGGGAGCTGTTTTTT
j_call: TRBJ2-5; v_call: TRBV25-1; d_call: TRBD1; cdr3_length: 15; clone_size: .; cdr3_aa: CASTYSGTGKETQYF; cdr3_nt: TGTGCCAGCACATATTCAGGGACAGGGAAAGAGACCCAGTACTTC
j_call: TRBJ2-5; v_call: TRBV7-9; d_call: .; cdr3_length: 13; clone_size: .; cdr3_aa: CASSLRQKETQYF; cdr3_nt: TGTGCCAGCAGCTTAAGACAGAAAGAGACCCAGTACTTC
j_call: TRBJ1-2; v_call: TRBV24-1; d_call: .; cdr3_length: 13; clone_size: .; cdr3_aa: CATSDYGAGGYTF; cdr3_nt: TGTGCCACCAGTGATTATGGTGCTGGAGGCTACACCTTC
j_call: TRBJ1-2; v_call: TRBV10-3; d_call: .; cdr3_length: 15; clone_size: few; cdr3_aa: CAISESPRTAYGYTF; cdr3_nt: TGTGCCATCAGTGAGTCGCCAAGGACAGCCTATGGCTACACCTTC
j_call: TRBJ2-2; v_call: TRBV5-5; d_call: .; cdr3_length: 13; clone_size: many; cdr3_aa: CASSSVLAGELFF; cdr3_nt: TGTGCCAGCAGCTCGGTGCTGGCCGGGGAGCTGTTTTTT
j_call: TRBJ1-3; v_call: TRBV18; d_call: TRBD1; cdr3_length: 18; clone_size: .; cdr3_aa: CASSPAFGGQSSGNTIYF; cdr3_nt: TGTGCCAGCTCACCAGCTTTTGGGGGACAGAGCTCTGGAAACACCATATATTTT
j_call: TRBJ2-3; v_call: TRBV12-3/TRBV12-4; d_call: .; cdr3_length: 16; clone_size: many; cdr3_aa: CASSLVRPPYPDTQYF; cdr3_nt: TGTGCCAGCAGTTTAGTTCGCCCCCCCTATCCAGATACGCAGTATTTT
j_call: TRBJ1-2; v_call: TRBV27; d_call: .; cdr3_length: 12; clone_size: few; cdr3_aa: CASSSPTLGYTF; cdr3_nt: TGTGCCAGCAGTTCCCCGACCCTGGGCTACACCTTC
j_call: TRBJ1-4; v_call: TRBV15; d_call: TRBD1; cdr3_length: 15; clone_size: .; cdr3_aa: CATSRDRDREQKLFF; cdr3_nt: TGTGCCACCAGCAGAGATCGGGACAGGGAACAAAAACTGTTTTTT
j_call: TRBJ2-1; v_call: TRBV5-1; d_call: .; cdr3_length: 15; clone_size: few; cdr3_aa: CASSFNRDNYNEQFF; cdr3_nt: TGCGCCAGCAGCTTTAACCGGGACAATTACAATGAGCAGTTCTTC
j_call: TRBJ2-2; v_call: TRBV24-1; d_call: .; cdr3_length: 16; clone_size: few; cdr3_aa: CATSDPIAVNTGELFF; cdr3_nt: TGTGCCACCAGTGATCCCATAGCGGTTAACACCGGGGAGCTGTTTTTT
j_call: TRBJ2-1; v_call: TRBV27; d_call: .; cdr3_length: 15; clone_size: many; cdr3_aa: CASSLARIQGNEQFF; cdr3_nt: TGTGCCAGCAGTTTAGCACGGATTCAGGGGAATGAGCAGTTCTTC
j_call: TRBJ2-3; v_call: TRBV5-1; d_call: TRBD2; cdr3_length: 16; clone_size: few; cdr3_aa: CASSRGLAGAQDTQYF; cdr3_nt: TGCGCCAGCAGCCGGGGACTAGCGGGAGCACAAGATACGCAGTATTTT
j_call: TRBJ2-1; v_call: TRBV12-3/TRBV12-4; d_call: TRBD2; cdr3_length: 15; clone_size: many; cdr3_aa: CASSLHSGKNNEQFF; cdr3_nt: TGTGCCAGCAGTCTTCATAGCGGGAAGAACAATGAGCAGTTCTTC
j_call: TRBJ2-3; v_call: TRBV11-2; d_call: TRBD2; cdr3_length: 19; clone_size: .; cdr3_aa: CASSSLGLAGKGYTDTQYF; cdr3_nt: TGTGCCAGCAGTTCCCTGGGACTAGCGGGAAAAGGGTACACAGATACGCAGTATTTT
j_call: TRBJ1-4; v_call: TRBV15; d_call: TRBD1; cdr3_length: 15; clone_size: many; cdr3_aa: CATTIGQGAAEKLFF; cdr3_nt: TGTGCCACCACCATCGGACAGGGGGCGGCTGAAAAACTGTTTTTT
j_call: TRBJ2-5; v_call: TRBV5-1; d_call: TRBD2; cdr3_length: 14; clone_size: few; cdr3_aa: CASATGRVGETQYF; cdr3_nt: TGCGCCAGCGCGACCGGGAGGGTCGGGGAGACCCAGTACTTC